Presented here are 15 T cell receptor beta chains from one specimen sequenced in a study of CD8 T cells in ankylosing spondylitis. TCRdb re-called the 5' RACE reads with MiXCR, one entry per CDR3 protein. The repertoire consists of roughly 120,000 distinct CDR3 sequences, with 12% to 15% occurring once and the leading ten covering 2.5% to 3.5%. Sequencing was performed on blood, either unsorted or a sorted T cell fraction (not recorded which). These receptors originate from a female donor with ankylosing spondylitis or in good health (not recorded which).

The sample holds many counts of this clonotype. The chain has TRBV20-1 and TRBJ1-3; D is undetermined. The CDR3 length is 14 residues. Germline V gene lookup returns CDR1 DFQATT and CDR2 SNEGSKA (reference sequence). V lost 0 bases, J lost 4 bases, and 10 bases lay in between. The CDR3 loop reads CSARDYRTGNTIYF. The CDR3 nucleotides are TGCAGTGCTAGAGATTACAGAACAGGAAACACCATATATTTT.

The genes are TRBV7-1 and TRBJ2-1, with 10 bases fitting TRBD2. TRBV7-1 is an open reading frame, and its role is uncertain. Trimming removed 5 bases from V and 4 bases from J; junction bases left unmatched: 5. This CDR3 has 15 residues. The CDR3 is CASSRASGGYNEQFF. CDR3 bases: TGTGCCAGCAGCCGGGCTAGCGGGGGATACAATGAGCAGTTCTTC.

This clonotype was observed many times. This chain joins TRBV5-1 and TRBJ2-7; 9 bases agree with TRBD1. V shed 0 bases, J shed 5 bases, and the junction held 12 bases outside the gene matches. Germline CDR1 SGHRS, CDR2 YFSETQ. This CDR3 is built from 17 residues. CDR3 nucleotide sequence: TGCGCCAGCAGCTTGGTCGGCGTTGGACAGGGGTTTCACGAGCAGTACTTC. This encodes CASSLVGVGQGFHEQYF.

This clonotype was found many times. V is TRBV10-3 and J is TRBJ1-1; D might be TRBD1 (6 bases). Germline V CDR1 and CDR2: ENHRY, SYGVKD. The CDR3 loop spans 17 amino acids. Trimming removed 0 bases from V and 0 bases from J, with 14 bases in between. This CDR3 is CAISESTGLYMNTEAFF. In DNA form, the CDR3 reads TGTGCCATCAGTGAGTCCACAGGGCTATACATGAACACTGAAGCTTTCTTT.

V is TRBV19 and J is TRBJ2-5; possibly TRBD2 for D (5 bases). Trimming pared 4 bases from V and 5 bases from J, leaving 11 bases between. This CDR3 contains 13 residues. Germline V gene data show CDR1 as LNHDA and CDR2 as SQIVND (reference sequence). CDR3 nucleotide sequence: TGTGCCAGTAGTACCCGGACTGTGGAGACCCAGTACTTC. Its translation is CASSTRTVETQYF. Variable domain in full (rest from reference TRBV19 and TRBJ2-5): DGGITQSPKYLFRKEGQNVTLSCEQNLNHDAMYWYRQDPGQGLRLIYYSQIVNDFQKGDIAEGYSVSREKKESFPLTVTSAQKNPTAFYLCASSTRTVETQYFGPGTRLLVL.

As regards this clonotype: This may come from a read error, since a much larger clone is one base off. The CDR3 spells CASSLDSGYNERFF. The DNA for the CDR3 is TGTGCCAGCAGCTTAGATAGCGGCTACAATGAGCGGTTCTTC. The chain is built from TRBV7-2 and TRBJ2-1; the D gene is possibly TRBD2 (6 bases). Looked up from germline, CDR1 is SGHTA and CDR2 is FQGNSA. The CDR3 covers 14 residues.

This clonotype was recorded once. A read error may explain this, as a much larger clone is one base away. The chain has TRBV5-6 and TRBJ2-2, with D tentatively TRBD1 (5 bases). This CDR3 comprises 15 residues. Trimming stripped 6 bases from V and 1 base from J, with 13 bases between. Per germline, CDR1 SGHDT and CDR2 YYEEEE. The CDR3 bases are TGTGCCAGCACAGTGCGGACACTGAACACCGGGGAGCTGTTTTTT. It codes for CASTVRTLNTGELFF.

This clonotype was seen ten or more times. V is TRBV7-9 and J is TRBJ1-1; the D is unclear. This CDR3 contains 14 residues. Trimming left V 2 bases short and J 0 bases short, with 7 bases between. Germline V gene lookup returns CDR1 SEHNR and CDR2 FQNEAQ (reference sequence). CDR3 sequence reads: CASSLTTVNTEAFF. In nucleotides, the CDR3 is TGTGCCAGCAGCTTAACTACAGTGAACACTGAAGCTTTCTTT.

This clonotype occurred many times. V is TRBV5-1 and J is TRBJ2-3; possibly TRBD2 for D (6 bases). The germline V and J ends were trimmed by 0 bases and 2 bases, with 13 bases remaining between them. CDR3 length: 16 residues. CDR1 SGHRS and CDR2 YFSETQ come from the germline V gene. This chain's CDR3 is CASSLGNGGYTDTQYF. In DNA, the CDR3 is TGCGCCAGCAGCTTGGGAAACGGGGGATACACAGATACGCAGTATTTT.

This clonotype has only a few counts. Here the CDR3 DNA reads TGTGCCAGCAGTCCGCAGGACAGGGAGGAGACTGAAGCTTTCTTT. Amino acids: CASSPQDREETEAFF. The V call is TRBV12-3 or TRBV12-4, the J call TRBJ1-1; 8 bases align to TRBD1. V gave up 5 bases and J gave up 5 bases; unmatched junction bases: 10. The CDR3 totals 15 residues.

This clonotype was found many times. The gene calls are TRBV5-1 and TRBJ1-2; tentatively, D is TRBD1 (5 bases). The CDR3 extends over 14 amino acids. Trimming left V 1 base short and J 4 bases short, with 11 bases between. The germline CDR1 and CDR2 sequences are SGHRS and YFSETQ. The CDR3 DNA sequence: TGCGCCAGCAGCTTGCGGGCAGGGAGCTATGGCTACACCTTC. Translated, it gives CASSLRAGSYGYTF.

This clonotype has a count of ten or more. The chain joins TRBV3-1 to TRBJ2-3, with 8 bases that match TRBD2. Germline CDR1 reads LGHDT; CDR2 reads YNNKEL (reference sequence). Trimming took 3 bases from V and 7 from J; bases not matched to a gene: 15. This CDR3 is built from 17 residues. The CDR3 loop reads CASSQRGAGGESNTQYF. The DNA of the CDR3 is TGTGCCAGCAGCCAGCGGGGGGCGGGGGGAGAGTCCAATACGCAGTATTTT.

This clonotype was observed a few times. V gene TRBV6-2 or TRBV6-3 combines with J gene TRBJ2-3, with 12 bases lining up with TRBD2. The CDR3 is 15 residues long. J lost 11 bases, V lost 4 bases, and 10 bases had no gene match. The germline CDR1 and CDR2 sequences are MNHEY and SVGEGT. Here the CDR3 DNA reads TGTGCCAGCAGTTTGGGACTAGCGGGTCCCGTGGGGCAGTATTTT. Translated: CASSLGLAGPVGQYF.

The sample holds many counts of this clonotype. The chain combines TRBV20-1 with TRBJ2-7; D remains unclear. V lost 0 bases and J lost 0, with 18 bases in between. In germline, CDR1 is DFQATT, CDR2 SNEGSKA (reference sequence). The CDR3 length is 17 residues. This CDR3 reads CSARDAIATLSSYEQYF. As DNA, the CDR3 is TGCAGTGCTAGAGATGCCATAGCAACCCTAAGCTCCTACGAGCAGTACTTC.

The chain carries TRBV9 and TRBJ2-3, with D unresolved. Germline V gives CDR1 SGDLS, CDR2 YYNGEE. This CDR3 has 16 amino acids. Trimming removed 0 bases from V and 0 bases from J, with 11 bases in between. The CDR3 loop reads CASSVGAATSTDTQYF. The CDR3, as DNA: TGTGCCAGCAGCGTAGGGGCGGCGACTAGCACAGATACGCAGTATTTT.